This TCR beta chain comes out of a study of OX40 agonist ivuxolimab in advanced cancers. Background on the study: Participants averaged approximately 65 years of age (range about 23 to 80) and were roughly 83% male. Study-wide findings and caveats: Both blood CD4+ and CD8+ T cells showed clonal growth by week 6 at 0.1 to 3.0 mg/kg.

Germline CDR1 reads MNHNY; CDR2 reads SVGAGI (reference sequence). The CDR3 runs to 15 residues. V was pared by 10 bases and J by 7 bases, with 13 bases of the junction left unmatched. As concerns this clone: Its specificity is unknown.

TCRdb's table, derived via immunoSEQ multiplex PCR, lists solely in-frame clones and lacks some. The data contain around 72,000 clones, 88% of them singletons. Sequences were derived from CD4+ or CD8+ T cells sorted from blood, sampled in a trial of the OX40 agonist ivuxolimab. The sequence was collected from an adult with an advanced solid tumor such as melanoma, head and neck, liver or kidney cancer. V usage is TRBV6-6 and J usage is TRBJ1-6, with 7 bases identical to TRBD1. Here the CDR3 DNA reads TGTGCCACACGGACCGCGACAGGGTCAAATTCACCCCTCCACTTT. Protein: CATRTATGSNSPLHF.